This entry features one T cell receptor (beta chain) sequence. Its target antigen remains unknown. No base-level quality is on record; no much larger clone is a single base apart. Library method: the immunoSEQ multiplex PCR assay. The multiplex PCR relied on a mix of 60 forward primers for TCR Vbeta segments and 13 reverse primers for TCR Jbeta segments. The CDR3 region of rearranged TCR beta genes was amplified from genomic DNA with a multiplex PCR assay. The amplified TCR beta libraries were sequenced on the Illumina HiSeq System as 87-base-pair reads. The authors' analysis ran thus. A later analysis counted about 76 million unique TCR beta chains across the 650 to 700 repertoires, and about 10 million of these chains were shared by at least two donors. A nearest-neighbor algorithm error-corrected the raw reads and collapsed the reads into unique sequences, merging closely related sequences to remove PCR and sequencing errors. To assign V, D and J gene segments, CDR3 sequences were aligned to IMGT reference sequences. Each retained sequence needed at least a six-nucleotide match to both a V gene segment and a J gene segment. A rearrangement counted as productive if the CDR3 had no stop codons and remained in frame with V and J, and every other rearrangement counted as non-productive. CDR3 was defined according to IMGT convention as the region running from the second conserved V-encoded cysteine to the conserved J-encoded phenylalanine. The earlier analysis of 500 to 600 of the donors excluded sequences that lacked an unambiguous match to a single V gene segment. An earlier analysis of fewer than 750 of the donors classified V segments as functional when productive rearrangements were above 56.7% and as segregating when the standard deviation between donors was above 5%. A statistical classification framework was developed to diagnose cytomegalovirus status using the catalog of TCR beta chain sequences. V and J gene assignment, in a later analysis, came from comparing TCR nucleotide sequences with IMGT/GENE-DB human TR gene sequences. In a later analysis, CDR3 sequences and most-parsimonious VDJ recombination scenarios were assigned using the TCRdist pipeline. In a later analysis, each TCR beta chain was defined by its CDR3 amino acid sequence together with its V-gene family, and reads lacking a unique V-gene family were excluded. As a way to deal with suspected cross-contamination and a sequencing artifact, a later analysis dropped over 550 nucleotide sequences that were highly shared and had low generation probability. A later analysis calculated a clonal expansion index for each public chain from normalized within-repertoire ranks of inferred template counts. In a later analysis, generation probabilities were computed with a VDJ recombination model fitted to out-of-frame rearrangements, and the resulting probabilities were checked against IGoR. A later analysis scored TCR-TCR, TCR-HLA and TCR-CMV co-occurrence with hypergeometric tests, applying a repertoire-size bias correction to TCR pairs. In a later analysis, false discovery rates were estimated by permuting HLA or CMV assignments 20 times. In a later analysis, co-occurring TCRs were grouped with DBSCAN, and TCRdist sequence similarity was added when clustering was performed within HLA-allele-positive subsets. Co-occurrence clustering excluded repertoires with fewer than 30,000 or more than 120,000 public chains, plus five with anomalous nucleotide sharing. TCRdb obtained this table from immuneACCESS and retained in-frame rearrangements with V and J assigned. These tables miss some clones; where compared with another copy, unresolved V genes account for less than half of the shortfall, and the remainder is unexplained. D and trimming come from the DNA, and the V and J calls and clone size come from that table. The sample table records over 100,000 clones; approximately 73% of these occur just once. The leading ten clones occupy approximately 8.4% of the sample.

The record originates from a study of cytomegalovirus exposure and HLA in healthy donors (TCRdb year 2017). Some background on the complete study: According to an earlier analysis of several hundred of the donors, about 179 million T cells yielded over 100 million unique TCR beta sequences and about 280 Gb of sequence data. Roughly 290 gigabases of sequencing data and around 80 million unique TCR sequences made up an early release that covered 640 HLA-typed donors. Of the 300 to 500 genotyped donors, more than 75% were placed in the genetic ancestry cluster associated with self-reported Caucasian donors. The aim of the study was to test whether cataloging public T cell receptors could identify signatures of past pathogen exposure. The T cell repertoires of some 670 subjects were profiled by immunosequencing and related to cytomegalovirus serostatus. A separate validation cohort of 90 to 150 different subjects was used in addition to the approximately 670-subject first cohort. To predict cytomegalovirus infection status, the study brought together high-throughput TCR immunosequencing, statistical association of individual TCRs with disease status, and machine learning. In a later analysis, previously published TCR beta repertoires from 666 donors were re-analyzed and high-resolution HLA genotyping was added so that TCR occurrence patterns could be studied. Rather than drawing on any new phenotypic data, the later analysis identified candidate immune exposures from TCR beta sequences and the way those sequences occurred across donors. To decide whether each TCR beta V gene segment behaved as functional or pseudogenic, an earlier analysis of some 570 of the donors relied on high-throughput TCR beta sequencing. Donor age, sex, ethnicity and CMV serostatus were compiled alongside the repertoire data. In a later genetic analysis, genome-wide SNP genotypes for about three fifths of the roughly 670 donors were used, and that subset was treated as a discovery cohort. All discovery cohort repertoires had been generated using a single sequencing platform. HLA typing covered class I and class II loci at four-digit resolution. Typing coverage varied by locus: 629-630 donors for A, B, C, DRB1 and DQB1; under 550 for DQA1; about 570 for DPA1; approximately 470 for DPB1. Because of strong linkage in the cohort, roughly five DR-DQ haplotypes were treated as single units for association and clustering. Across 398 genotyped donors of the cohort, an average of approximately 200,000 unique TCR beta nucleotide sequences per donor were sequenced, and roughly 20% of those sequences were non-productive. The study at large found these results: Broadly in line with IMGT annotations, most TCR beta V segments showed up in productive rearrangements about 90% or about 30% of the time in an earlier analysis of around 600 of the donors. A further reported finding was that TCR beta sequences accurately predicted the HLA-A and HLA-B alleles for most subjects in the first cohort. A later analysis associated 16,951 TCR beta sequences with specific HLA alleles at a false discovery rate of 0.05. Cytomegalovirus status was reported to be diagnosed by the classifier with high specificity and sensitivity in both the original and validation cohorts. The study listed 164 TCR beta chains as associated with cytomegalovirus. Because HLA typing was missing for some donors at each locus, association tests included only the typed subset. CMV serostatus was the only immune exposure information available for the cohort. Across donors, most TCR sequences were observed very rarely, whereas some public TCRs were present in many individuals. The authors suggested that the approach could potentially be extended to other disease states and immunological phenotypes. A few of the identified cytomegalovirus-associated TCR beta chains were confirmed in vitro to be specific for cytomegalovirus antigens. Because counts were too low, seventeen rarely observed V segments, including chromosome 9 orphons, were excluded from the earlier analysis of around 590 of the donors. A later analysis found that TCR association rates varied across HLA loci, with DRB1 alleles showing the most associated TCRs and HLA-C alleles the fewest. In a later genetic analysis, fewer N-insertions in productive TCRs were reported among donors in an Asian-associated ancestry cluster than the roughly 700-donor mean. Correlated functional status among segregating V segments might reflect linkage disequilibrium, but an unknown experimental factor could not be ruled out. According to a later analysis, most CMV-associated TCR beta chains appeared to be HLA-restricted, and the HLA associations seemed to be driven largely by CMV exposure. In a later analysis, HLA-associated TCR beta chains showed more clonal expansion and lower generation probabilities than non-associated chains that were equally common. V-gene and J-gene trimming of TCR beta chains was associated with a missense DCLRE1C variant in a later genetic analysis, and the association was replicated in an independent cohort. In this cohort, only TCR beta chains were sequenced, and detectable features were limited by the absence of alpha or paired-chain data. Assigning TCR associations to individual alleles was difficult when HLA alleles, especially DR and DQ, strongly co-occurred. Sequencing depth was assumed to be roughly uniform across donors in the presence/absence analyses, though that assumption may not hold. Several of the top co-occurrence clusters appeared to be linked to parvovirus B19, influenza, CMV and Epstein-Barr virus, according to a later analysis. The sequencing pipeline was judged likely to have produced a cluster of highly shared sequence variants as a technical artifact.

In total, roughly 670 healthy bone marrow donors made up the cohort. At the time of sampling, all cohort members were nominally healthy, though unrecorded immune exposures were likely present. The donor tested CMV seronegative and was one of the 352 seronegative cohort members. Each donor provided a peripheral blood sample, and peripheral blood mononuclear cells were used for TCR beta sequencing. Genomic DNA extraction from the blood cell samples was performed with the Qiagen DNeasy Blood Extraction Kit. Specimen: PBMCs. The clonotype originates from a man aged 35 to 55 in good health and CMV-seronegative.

The DNA reads TGTGCCAGCAGCCAAGCAAGCGGGGGGGGGAATGAGCAGTTCTTC. Translated, this is CASSQASGGGNEQFF. The rearrangement joined TRBV4-2 to TRBJ2-1; TRBD2 matches 10 bases in the middle. The germline V and J ends show losses of 1 base and 7 bases respectively, and no gene match explains 4 bases of the junction. As encoded in the germline V gene, CDR1 is LGHNA while CDR2 is YNFKEQ. The CDR3 goes from the cysteine to the phenylalanine over 15 residues. The read is trimmed to its CDR3 DNA, 45 bases read in frame from base 1.